This T cell receptor beta chain was retrieved from a study of patients and donors after allogeneic stem cell transplantation (dated by TCRdb to 2020 to 2021). In regard to this clonotype: Its antigen specificity is not known. Per-nucleotide qualities are absent, and no much larger clonotype sits a single base away.

The CDR3 covers 14 residues, taking in both the cysteine and the phenylalanine. Of all the DNA, just the CDR3 is kept, 42 bases in frame from base 1. Trimming costs V 4 bases and J 5 bases, and their ends lie 15 bases apart. CDR1 and CDR2 are read off the germline V gene (reference sequence) as SGHKS and YYEKEE. The method was RT-PCR. Sequencing used a NextSeq 550. Through fastp at Q25 and MiXCR, TCRdb rebuilt clones from the public reads, retaining in-frame beta chains. CDR3 protein duplicates are merged, each entry listing the most common genes and DNA. Present in this sample are approximately 200,000 distinct CDR3 sequences, about 38% of which were seen just once. In total, the top ten clones hold around a tenth of the sample.

The material sequenced was blood, either unsorted or a sorted T cell fraction (not recorded which). The rearrangement joined TRBV5-5 to TRBJ1-1; perhaps TRBD1 is the D gene, with 6 bases matching. The clonotype originates from a human donor who was either an allogeneic HSCT recipient or a stem cell or donor lymphocyte infusion donor (not recorded which). It is not recorded whose cells these are; they may come from a transplant donor. The DNA sequence is given as TGTGCCAGCAGCACCCTACAGGGACTGACTGAAGCTTTCTTT. This sequence encodes CASSTLQGLTEAFF.